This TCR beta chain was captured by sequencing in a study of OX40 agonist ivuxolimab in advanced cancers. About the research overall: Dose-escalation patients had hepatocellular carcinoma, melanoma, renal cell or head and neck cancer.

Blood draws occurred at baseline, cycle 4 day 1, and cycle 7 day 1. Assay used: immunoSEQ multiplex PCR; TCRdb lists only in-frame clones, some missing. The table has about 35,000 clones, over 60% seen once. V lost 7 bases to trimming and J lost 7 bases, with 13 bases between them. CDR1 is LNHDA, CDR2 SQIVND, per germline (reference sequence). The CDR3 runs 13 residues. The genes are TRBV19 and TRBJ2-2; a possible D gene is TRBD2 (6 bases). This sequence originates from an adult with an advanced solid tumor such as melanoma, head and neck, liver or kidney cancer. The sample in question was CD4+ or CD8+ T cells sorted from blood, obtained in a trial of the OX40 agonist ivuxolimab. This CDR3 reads CASTEGGGGELFF. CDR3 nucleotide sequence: TGTGCCAGTACGGAGGGCGGAGGCGGGGAGCTGTTTTTT.